These 21 T cell receptor beta chains originate from one sample sequenced in a study of cytomegalovirus exposure and HLA in healthy donors. The PCR contained 60 Vbeta and 13 Jbeta primers. Using immunoSEQ multiplex PCR, the repertoire was profiled, and TCRdb retains in-frame clones only, with some absent. The table records tens of thousands of clones, roughly 75% of them present only once. The sample was PBMCs. The receptors here all came from a man aged 30 to 45 in good health and CMV-seronegative.

The chain is built from TRBV5-4 and TRBJ2-7; 8 positions agree with TRBD2. CDR3 size: 14 residues. The V gene end was trimmed by 3 bases and the J gene end by 2 bases; junction bases not matched to a gene: 4. Per the germline V gene, CDR1 is SGHNT and CDR2 is YYREEE (reference sequence). Here the CDR3 DNA reads TGTGCCAGCAGCTATAGCGGGGAGACCTACGAGCAGTACTTC. Translated: CASSYSGETYEQYF.

The rearrangement uses TRBV30 and TRBJ1-3; D is undetermined. CDR1 and CDR2 from the germline V gene are GTSNPN and SVGIG (reference sequence). Trimming removed 2 bases from V and 1 base from J, with 6 bases in between. The CDR3 covers 13 residues. This CDR3 is CAWSTRSGNTIYF. The CDR3 bases are TGTGCCTGGAGTACACGTTCTGGAAACACCATATATTTT.

The chain uses TRBV25-1 and TRBJ2-3; unclear D gene. Germline CDR1 and CDR2: MGHDK and SYGVNS. The length of the CDR3 is 14 residues. V lost 2 bases and J lost 2, with 8 bases in between. CDR3 in DNA: TGTGCCAGCAGTGAAACAGAGTACACAGATACGCAGTATTTT. It yields the protein CASSETEYTDTQYF.

The gene calls are TRBV28 and TRBJ2-3, with unresolved D. The V gene's germline CDR1 is MDHEN and CDR2 SYDVKM. CDR3 size: 12 residues. The germline V and J ends were trimmed by 10 bases and 8 bases, with 16 bases remaining between them. CDR3 sequence: CATSDGPLTQYF. The CDR3 region has the DNA TGTGCCACGAGTGATGGTCCCCTTACGCAGTATTTT.

This chain joins TRBV9 and TRBJ2-2; TRBD2 matches at 9 bases. Germline V gene data show CDR1 as SGDLS and CDR2 as YYNGEE. The length of the CDR3 is 18 residues. The V gene end was trimmed by 0 bases and the J gene end by 1 base; junction bases not matched to a gene: 7. In DNA, the CDR3 is TGTGCCAGCAGCGTAGGATGGCTAGCGGGATTGAACACCGGGGAGCTGTTTTTT. Its translation: CASSVGWLAGLNTGELFF.

This clone was detected once. The chain joins TRBV19 to TRBJ2-1, with TRBD2 identical over 11 bases. The trim removed 8 bases at V and 9 bases at J, leaving 12 bases unmatched. This CDR3 contains 15 residues. Per germline, CDR1 LNHDA and CDR2 SQIVND (reference sequence). CDR3 loop: CASFPTLAGGSEQFF. The CDR3 DNA reads TGTGCCAGTTTCCCCACGTTAGCGGGAGGGAGTGAGCAGTTCTTC.

This chain links TRBV7-5 with TRBJ2-7; TRBD2 is the table's D call and was not checked against the DNA. TRBV7-5 is listed as a pseudogene. The CDR3 spans 15 residues. Here the CDR3 DNA reads TGTGTCAGAAGCTTTACTAGCGGGAGGGTCCTGGAGCAGTACTTC. It translates to CVRSFTSGRVLEQYF.

The genes are TRBV5-1 and TRBJ2-2; D gene ambiguous. With 5 bases removed from V and 2 bases from J, the gap between germline ends came to 10 bases. Germline V gene data show CDR1 as SGHRS and CDR2 as YFSETQ. The CDR3 runs to 14 residues. CDR3 region: CASSPTTNTGELFF. The CDR3 region has the DNA TGCGCCAGCAGTCCAACTACTAACACCGGGGAGCTGTTTTTT.

The chain has TRBV29-1 and TRBJ1-2, with 8 bases identical to TRBD1. Trimming removed 7 bases from V and 1 base from J; junction bases left unmatched: 5. Germline loops: CDR1 SQVTM, CDR2 ANQGSEA. There are 13 residues in the CDR3. The CDR3 protein is CSAADRVNYGYTF. The DNA for the CDR3 is TGCAGCGCTGCGGACAGGGTTAACTATGGCTACACCTTC.

There are a few counts of this clone. The chain is built from TRBV6-4 and TRBJ2-1; D is possibly TRBD2 (6 bases). The CDR3 runs to 16 residues. The V end was cut by 0 bases, the J end by 7 bases, with 16 bases between. CDR1 and CDR2 (germline): MRHNA, SNTAGT. The CDR3 DNA reads TGTGCCAGCAGTGACTCCGGCGGGACGGGTTGGAATGAGCAGTTCTTC. Translation: CASSDSGGTGWNEQFF.

The chain joins TRBV19 to TRBJ2-7; D might be TRBD2 (6 bases). V was pared by 1 base and J by 4 bases, with 14 bases between. From germline, CDR1 is LNHDA and CDR2 SQIVND (reference sequence). The CDR3 runs 15 residues. CDR3 DNA sequence: TGTGCCAGTAGTATAGGAGCGCGGGAAGGGTACGAGCAGTACTTC. This sequence encodes CASSIGAREGYEQYF.

This clone was observed a few times. The V and J genes are TRBV9 and TRBJ1-1; 7 bases align to TRBD1. The V segment lost 4 bases and the J segment 7 bases; nucleotides outside the gene matches: 13. In germline, CDR1 is SGDLS, CDR2 YYNGEE. This CDR3 is 15 amino acids long. The CDR3 DNA follows: TGTGCCAGCAGCTCCCGGAACAGGGGCATGAATGAAGCTTTCTTT. It codes for CASSSRNRGMNEAFF.

The rearrangement uses TRBV4-2 and TRBJ2-3; no clear D. This CDR3 contains 17 residues. CDR1 and CDR2 from the germline V gene are LGHNA and YNFKEQ. The V and J ends lost 1 base and 1 base respectively, with 15 bases between them. Here the CDR3 DNA reads TGTGCCAGCAGCCAAGGAGGCGCTAGTTGGGGCACAGATACGCAGTATTTT. Protein sequence: CASSQGGASWGTDTQYF.

In its sample, this clone was seen once. This chain uses TRBV11-1 with TRBJ2-1, with 10 bases identical to TRBD1. The CDR3 is made up of 16 amino acids. With 4 bases clipped from V and 10 bases from J, the junction kept 13 bases outside the gene matches. Germline lookup yields CDR1 SGHAT and CDR2 FQDESV (reference sequence). As DNA, the CDR3 is TGTGCCAGCAGCTCGGGACAGGGGATATCCTTAGGGGAGCAGTTCTTC. This translates into CASSSGQGISLGEQFF.

This rearrangement joins TRBV7-8 to TRBJ2-7; tentatively, D is TRBD1 (5 bases). The germline V and J ends were trimmed by 5 bases and 0 bases, with 14 bases remaining between them. Germline V lookup: CDR1 SGHVS, CDR2 FQNEAQ. This CDR3 spans 15 amino acids. CDR3 loop: CASSPQRQISYEQYF. CDR3 in DNA: TGTGCCAGCAGCCCCCAAAGACAGATCTCCTACGAGCAGTACTTC.

The chain recombines TRBV27 with TRBJ2-3; a weak D match, TRBD2 (7 bases). The CDR3 covers 14 residues. The V end lost 6 bases, the J end lost 5 bases, and 15 bases lay between the germline ends. From germline, CDR1 is MNHEY and CDR2 SMNVEV (reference sequence). In DNA, the CDR3 is TGTGCCAGCAGCCGGACGGGGGGCCTAGATACGCAGTATTTT. Protein sequence: CASSRTGGLDTQYF.

The rearrangement joins TRBV7-8 to TRBJ2-5, with D possibly TRBD1 on 7 matching bases. The end of the DNA is better explained by TRBJ2-7, so the J call may be wrong. Germline CDR1 reads SGHVS; CDR2 reads FQNEAQ. The CDR3 spans 15 residues. CDR3 protein: CASSLVGAGGYEQYF. The CDR3 DNA sequence: TGTGCCAGCAGCTTAGTTGGGGCAGGGGGGTACGAGCAGTACTTC.

This clone was counted between two and nine times. This chain joins TRBV6-6 and TRBJ1-1; TRBD1 matches at 7 bases. V lost 4 bases, J lost 5 bases, and 7 bases stayed unmatched. CDR1 is MNHNY and CDR2 is SVGAGI in the germline V gene (reference sequence). The CDR3 is 14 residues long. The CDR3 DNA follows: TGTGCCAGCAGTTCCCCCAGGGGGAGGACTGAAGCTTTCTTT. It encodes CASSSPRGRTEAFF.

The chain carries TRBV6-1 and TRBJ1-3; weak D call: TRBD1 (5 bases). With 10 bases removed from V and 8 bases from J, the gap between germline ends came to 18 bases. Germline V gene lookup returns CDR1 MNHNS and CDR2 SASEGT. The CDR3 has 13 amino acids. In nucleotides, the CDR3 is TGTGCCACCAGCGGGGCCCCGGGAGACACCATATATTTT. Translated: CATSGAPGDTIYF.

The chain employs TRBV5-6 and TRBJ2-7; the match to TRBD1 covers 8 bases. Trimming took 2 bases from V and 9 from J; bases not matched to a gene: 10. This CDR3 region has 14 residues. The germline V gene encodes CDR1 SGHDT and CDR2 YYEEEE. This chain's CDR3 is CASSFGGQVSRQYF. CDR3 bases: TGTGCCAGCAGCTTTGGGGGACAGGTTTCCAGGCAGTACTTC.

This clone was counted a single time. The rearrangement links TRBV28 to TRBJ1-2; 7 nucleotides match TRBD1. V lost 3 bases to trimming and J lost 2 bases; unmatched junction nucleotides: 6. The CDR3 contains 15 residues. Germline V lookup: CDR1 MDHEN, CDR2 SYDVKM. CDR3 residues: CASSFRDRVNYGYTF. CDR3 DNA sequence: TGTGCCAGCAGTTTTAGAGACAGGGTCAACTATGGCTACACCTTC.